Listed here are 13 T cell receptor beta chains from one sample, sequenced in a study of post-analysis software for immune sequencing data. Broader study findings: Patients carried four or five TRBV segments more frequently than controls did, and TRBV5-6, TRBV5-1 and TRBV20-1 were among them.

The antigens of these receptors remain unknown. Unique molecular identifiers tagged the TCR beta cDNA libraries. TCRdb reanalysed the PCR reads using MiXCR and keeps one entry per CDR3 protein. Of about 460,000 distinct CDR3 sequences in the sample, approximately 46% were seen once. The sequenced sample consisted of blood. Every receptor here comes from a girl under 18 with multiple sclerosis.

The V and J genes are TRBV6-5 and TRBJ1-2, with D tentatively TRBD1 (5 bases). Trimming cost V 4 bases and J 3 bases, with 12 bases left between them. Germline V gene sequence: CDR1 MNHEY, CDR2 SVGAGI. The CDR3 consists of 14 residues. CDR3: CASSLYGGDYGYTF. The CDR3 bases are TGTGCCAGCAGTTTGTACGGAGGGGACTATGGCTACACCTTC.

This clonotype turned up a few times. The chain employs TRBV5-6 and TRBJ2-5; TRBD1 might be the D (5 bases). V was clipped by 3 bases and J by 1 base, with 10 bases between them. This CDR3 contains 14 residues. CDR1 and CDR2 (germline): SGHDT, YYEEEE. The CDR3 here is CASSSGQLQETQYF. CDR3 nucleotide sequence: TGTGCCAGCAGCTCCGGACAACTCCAAGAGACCCAGTACTTC. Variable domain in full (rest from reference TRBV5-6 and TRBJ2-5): DAGVTQSPTHLIKTRGQQVTLRCSPKSGHDTVSWYQQALGQGPQFIFQYYEEEERQRGNFPDRFSGHQFPNYSSELNVNALLLGDSALYLCASSSGQLQETQYFGPGTRLLVL.

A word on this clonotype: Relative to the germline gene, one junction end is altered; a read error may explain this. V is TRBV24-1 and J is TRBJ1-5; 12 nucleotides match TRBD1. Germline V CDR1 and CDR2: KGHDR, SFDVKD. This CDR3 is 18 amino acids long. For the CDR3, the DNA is TGTGTCACCAGTGCCGGGACAGGGGGCATTGGGATCAATCAGCCCCAGCATTTT. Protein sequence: CVTSAGTGGIGINQPQHF.

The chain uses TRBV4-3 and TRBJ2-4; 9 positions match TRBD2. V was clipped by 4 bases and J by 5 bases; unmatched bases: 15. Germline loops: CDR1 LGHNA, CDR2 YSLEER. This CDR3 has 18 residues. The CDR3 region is CASSRDPGLAGPQNIQYF. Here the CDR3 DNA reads TGCGCCAGCAGCCGAGATCCGGGGCTAGCGGGACCGCAAAACATTCAGTACTTC.

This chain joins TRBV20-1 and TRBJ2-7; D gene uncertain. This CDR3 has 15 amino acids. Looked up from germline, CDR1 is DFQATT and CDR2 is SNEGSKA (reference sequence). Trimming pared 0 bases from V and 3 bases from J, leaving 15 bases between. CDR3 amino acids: CSARDFGGQYYEQYF. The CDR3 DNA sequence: TGCAGTGCTAGAGATTTTGGCGGTCAGTACTACGAGCAGTACTTC.

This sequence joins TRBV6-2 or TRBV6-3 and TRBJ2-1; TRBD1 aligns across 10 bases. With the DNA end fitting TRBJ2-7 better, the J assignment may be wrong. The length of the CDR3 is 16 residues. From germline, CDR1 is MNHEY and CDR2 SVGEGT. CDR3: CASSYRDRGYAYEQYF. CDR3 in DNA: TGTGCCAGCAGTTACAGGGACAGGGGCTATGCCTACGAGCAGTACTTC.

CDR3 nucleotides: TGTGCCAGCAGCCGGATTAGCGGGAGTCCTAATGACATTCAGTACTTC. Protein product: CASSRISGSPNDIQYF. The chain couples TRBV3-1 to TRBJ2-5, with 9 positions matching TRBD2. The J call may be in error: the DNA end matches TRBJ2-4 better. CDR1 LGHDT and CDR2 YNNKEL come from the germline V gene (reference sequence). CDR3 length: 16 amino acids.

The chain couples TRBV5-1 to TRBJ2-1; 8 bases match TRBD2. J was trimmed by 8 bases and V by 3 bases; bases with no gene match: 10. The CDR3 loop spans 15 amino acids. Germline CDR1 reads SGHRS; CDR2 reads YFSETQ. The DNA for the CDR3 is TGCGCCAGCAGCTCGGGACTAGAGACTTGGGATGAGCAGTTCTTC. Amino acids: CASSSGLETWDEQFF.

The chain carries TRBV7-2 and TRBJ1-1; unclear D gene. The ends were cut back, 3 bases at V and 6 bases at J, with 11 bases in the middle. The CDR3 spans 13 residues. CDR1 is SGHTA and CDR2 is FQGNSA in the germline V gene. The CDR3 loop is CASSFWPGSEAFF. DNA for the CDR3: TGTGCCAGCAGCTTTTGGCCTGGATCTGAAGCTTTCTTT.

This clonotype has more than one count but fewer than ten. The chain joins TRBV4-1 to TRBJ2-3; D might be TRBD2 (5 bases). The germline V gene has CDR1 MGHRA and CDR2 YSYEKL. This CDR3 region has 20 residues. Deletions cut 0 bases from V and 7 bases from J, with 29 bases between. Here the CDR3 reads CASSQDLLKKSLAELHTQYF. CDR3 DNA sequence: TGCGCCAGCAGCCAAGACCTTCTGAAGAAGTCCCTAGCCGAGCTCCATACGCAGTATTTT.

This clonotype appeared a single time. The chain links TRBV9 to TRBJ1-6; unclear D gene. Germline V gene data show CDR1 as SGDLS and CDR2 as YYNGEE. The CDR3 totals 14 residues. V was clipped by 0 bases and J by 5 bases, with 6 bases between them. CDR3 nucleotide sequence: TGTGCCAGCAGCGTAGCCTGGGATAATTCACCCCTCCACTTT. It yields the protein CASSVAWDNSPLHF. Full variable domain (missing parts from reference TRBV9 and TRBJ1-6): DSGVTQTPKHLITATGQRVTLRCSPRSGDLSVYWYQQSLDQGLQFLIQYYNGEERAKGNILERFSAQQFPDLHSELNLSSLELGDSALYFCASSVAWDNSPLHFGNGTRLTVT.

In nucleotides, the CDR3 is TGCGCCAGCAGCCAACCGGGACTAGGCCACTTCGAGCAGTACTTC. Translating gives CASSQPGLGHFEQYF. The rearrangement links TRBV4-1 to TRBJ2-7, with 8 bases fitting TRBD2. V was clipped by 2 bases and J by 6 bases; unmatched bases: 9. The CDR3 covers 15 residues. Germline values: CDR1 MGHRA, CDR2 YSYEKL.

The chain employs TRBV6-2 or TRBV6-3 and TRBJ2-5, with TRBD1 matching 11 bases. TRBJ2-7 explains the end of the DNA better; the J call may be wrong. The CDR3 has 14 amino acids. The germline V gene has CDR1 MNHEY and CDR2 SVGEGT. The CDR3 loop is CASSHRTGGHEQYF. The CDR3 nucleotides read TGTGCCAGCAGCCATCGGACAGGGGGCCACGAGCAGTACTTC.